This T cell receptor beta chain appears in the sequencing data of a study of T cells in Graves' hyperthyroidism and ophthalmopathy. TCR beta CDR3 region amplification was performed from RNA transcripts. The TCR CDR3 was amplified in a first-round RT-PCR using the HTBI primer set. TCRdb reprocessed the multiplex PCR reads with MiXCR, giving one entry per CDR3 protein. The sample holds around 540,000 distinct CDR3 sequences, 46% seen once. The table lists this clonotype with a count of one. Its antigen remains unidentified. The CDR3 extends over 14 amino acids. Germline V CDR1 and CDR2: SQVTM, ANQGSEA. If no ophthalmopathy progression occurred within 18 months, Graves' hyperthyroidism was stable. Pregnant or lactating patients were excluded, as were those with uncontrolled infection or other autoimmune disease. Study conclusions and caveats: In the analysis, a 13 V-J model separated ophthalmopathy from stable hyperthyroidism. Most clonotypes that expanded in the thyroid above 0.001 also showed up in blood.

This TCR was sampled from a young woman with Graves' hyperthyroidism. This rearrangement joins TRBV29-1 to TRBJ2-5, with 14 bases lining up with TRBD2. Input material: peripheral blood or thyroid tissue (not recorded which). CDR3 nucleotide sequence: TGCAGTGTGGGACTAGCGGGAGTGTTGGAGACCCAGTACTTC. Protein sequence: CSVGLAGVLETQYF.